What follows are 2 T cell receptor beta chains derived from one specimen sequenced in a study of OX40 agonist ivuxolimab in advanced cancers. TCRdb's table, derived via immunoSEQ multiplex PCR, lists solely in-frame clones and lacks some. The table shows around 100,000 clones, with more than 85% occurring only once. Sequencing used CD4+ or CD8+ T cells sorted from blood, obtained in a trial of the OX40 agonist ivuxolimab. These receptors were obtained from an adult with an advanced solid tumor such as melanoma, head and neck, liver or kidney cancer.

The chain uses TRBV6-1 and TRBJ1-5; D call uncertain. Germline V gene sequence: CDR1 MNHNS, CDR2 SASEGT. CDR3 length equals 15 residues. Trimming stripped 2 bases from V and 0 bases from J, with 8 bases between. The CDR3 coding sequence is TGTGCCAGCAGTGAACGTTGGCCTAGCAATCAGCCCCAGCATTTT. This translates into CASSERWPSNQPQHF.

V and J are TRBV4-1 and TRBJ1-5, with D possibly matching TRBD1 (6 bases). CDR3 length: 14 amino acids. Looked up from germline, CDR1 is MGHRA and CDR2 is YSYEKL. Trimming pared 0 bases from V and 6 bases from J, leaving 9 bases between. CDR3 protein: CASSQDTRGQPQHF. In DNA form, the CDR3 reads TGCGCCAGCAGCCAAGATACCAGGGGTCAGCCCCAGCATTTT.